This entry lists 21 T cell receptor beta chains sequenced from one sample in a study of cytomegalovirus exposure and HLA in healthy donors. PCR primers comprised 60 Vbeta and 13 Jbeta primers. Generated by immunoSEQ multiplex PCR, the TCRdb table keeps only in-frame clones and is missing some. The sample comprises around 39,000 clones, about 72% of which are singletons, and 1.4% rests with the top ten. The sample was PBMCs. Source of these receptors: a man aged 30-40 years in good health and CMV-seronegative.

The chain uses TRBV5-1 and TRBJ2-7, with D maybe TRBD1 (5 bases). Germline CDR1 and CDR2: SGHRS and YFSETQ. This CDR3 has 13 residues. V was cut by 0 bases and J by 3 bases, with 7 bases left in between. The chain's CDR3 is CASSLEQGYEQYF. The CDR3 region has the DNA TGCGCCAGCAGCTTGGAGCAGGGCTACGAGCAGTACTTC.

The chain joins TRBV28 to TRBJ2-7; 8 bases fit TRBD2. The V gene's germline CDR1 is MDHEN and CDR2 SYDVKM. The CDR3 extends over 15 amino acids. J was trimmed by 1 base and V by 6 bases; bases with no gene match: 8. CDR3 sequence reads: CASRDTSGLSYEQYF. The CDR3 nucleotides read TGTGCCAGCAGGGACACTAGCGGACTGTCCTACGAGCAGTACTTC.

The chain carries TRBV2 and TRBJ1-1; the match to TRBD1 covers 7 bases. CDR1 and CDR2 from the germline V gene are SNHLY and FYNNEI. This CDR3 region has 15 residues. The V and J ends lost 2 bases and 1 base, in that order; junction bases with no gene match: 4. The CDR3 sequence: CASSEPTGANTEAFF. CDR3 in DNA: TGTGCCAGCAGTGAACCCACAGGGGCGAACACTGAAGCTTTCTTT.

The V and J genes are TRBV7-7 and TRBJ2-2; a possible D gene is TRBD1 (5 bases). Germline values: CDR1 SSHAT, CDR2 FNYEAQ (reference sequence). CDR3 length equals 13 residues. The V end lost 6 bases, the J end lost 6 bases, and 11 bases lay between the germline ends. This CDR3 is CASSPGSAGELFF. The CDR3 DNA follows: TGTGCCAGCAGTCCAGGGTCAGCCGGGGAGCTGTTTTTT.

The CDR3 nucleotides read TGTGCCAGCAGCTTGGTTCGAGTTTCTAGCGGATTCTACAATGAGCAGTTCTTC. This gives the protein CASSLVRVSSGFYNEQFF. This sequence joins TRBV5-8 and TRBJ2-1; the match to TRBD2 covers 7 bases. This CDR3 comprises 18 residues. V lost 0 bases and J lost 3; bases outside the gene matches: 12. Looked up from germline, CDR1 is SGHTS and CDR2 is YDEGEE.

This clone was seen only a few times. V usage is TRBV10-2 and J usage is TRBJ2-7, with TRBD1 identical over 8 bases. Germline V CDR1 and CDR2: WSHSY, SAAADI. Trimming took 6 bases from V and 3 from J; bases not matched to a gene: 7. This CDR3 has 14 residues. The DNA for the CDR3 is TGCGCCAGCAGCCCGGACAGGGCACGCTACGAGCAGTACTTC. Encoded protein: CASSPDRARYEQYF.

The rearrangement uses TRBV11-2 and TRBJ2-1; possible D gene TRBD2, 5 bases. The CDR3 is 12 amino acids. The germline CDR1 and CDR2 sequences are SGHAT and FQNNGV. V lost 4 bases and J 9 bases, leaving 10 bases between the germline ends. CDR3 nucleotide sequence: TGTGCCAGCAGCTCCGCGGGCGTTGAGCAGTTCTTC. It is translated as CASSSAGVEQFF.

The V and J genes are TRBV27 and TRBJ2-4, with 7 bases fitting TRBD2. J gave up 0 bases and V 5 bases, and 13 bases lay outside the gene matches. This CDR3 region has 18 residues. CDR1 is MNHEY, CDR2 SMNVEV, per germline (reference sequence). Written as DNA, the CDR3 is TGTGCCAGCAGTCCAGCCGTCGGCCAGCGGGAAGCCAAAAACATTCAGTACTTC. Translation gives CASSPAVGQREAKNIQYF.

In regard to this clone: Additional DNA sequences in this sample encode the identical CDR3. The V call is TRBV18, the J call TRBJ2-7; TRBD1 agrees at 9 bases. Trimming took 3 bases from V and 2 from J; bases not matched to a gene: 2. The CDR3 is 14 amino acids. Per germline, CDR1 KGHSH and CDR2 LQKENI. CDR3 amino acids: CASSPGQGAYEQYF. CDR3 DNA sequence: TGTGCCAGCTCACCGGGACAGGGAGCCTACGAGCAGTACTTC.

The V call is TRBV2, the J call TRBJ2-4; a weak D match, TRBD2 (5 bases). From germline, CDR1 is SNHLY and CDR2 FYNNEI. The CDR3 has 14 amino acids. V was clipped by 8 bases and J by 0 bases, with 11 bases between them. CDR3 bases: TGTGCCAGCGGGCGGGCCCTAGCCAAAAACATTCAGTACTTC. Protein product: CASGRALAKNIQYF.

This clone was detected once. For the CDR3, the DNA is TGTGCAAGTCGCTTGGGTCGGGACAGGGGCAATCAGCCCCAGCATTTT. Translation gives CASRLGRDRGNQPQHF. The J gene is TRBJ1-5, the V gene TRBV12-2; the table's D call TRBD1 went unverified against the DNA. TRBV12-2 is designated a pseudogene. The CDR3 runs 16 residues.

The V call is TRBV2, the J call TRBJ2-5, with 7 bases that match TRBD1. The CDR3 runs 15 residues. The V gene end was trimmed by 6 bases and the J gene end by 4 bases; junction bases not matched to a gene: 11. Germline V gene data show CDR1 as SNHLY and CDR2 as FYNNEI. CDR3 loop: CASRGNRGERETQYF. DNA for the CDR3: TGTGCCAGCAGGGGAAACAGGGGAGAGCGAGAGACCCAGTACTTC.

V usage is TRBV13 and J usage is TRBJ2-7; the match to TRBD2 covers 8 bases. V shed 5 bases, J shed 0 bases, and the junction held 12 bases outside the gene matches. There are 17 residues in the CDR3. The germline gives CDR1 PRHDT, CDR2 FYEKMQ (reference sequence). The CDR3 reads CASSDFRSGSDSYEQYF. The CDR3 coding sequence is TGTGCCAGCAGCGATTTTAGAAGCGGGAGTGACTCCTACGAGCAGTACTTC.

The CDR3 sequence: CASSEATTGQGDYGYTF. CDR3 coding DNA: TGTGCCAGCAGTGAAGCTACGACAGGACAGGGCGACTATGGCTACACCTTC. The rearrangement joins TRBV2 to TRBJ1-2; 8 bases match TRBD1. This CDR3 has 17 amino acids. Trimming removed 0 bases from V and 3 bases from J; junction bases left unmatched: 9. Germline V lookup: CDR1 SNHLY, CDR2 FYNNEI.

This clone was seen more than once but under ten times. The rearrangement joins TRBV7-3 to TRBJ2-2; possible D gene TRBD1, 6 bases. Trimming removed 6 bases from V and 1 base from J, with 12 bases in between. The CDR3 is made up of 15 amino acids. From germline, CDR1 is SGHTA and CDR2 FQGTGA. This CDR3 is CASSPDRMNTGELFF. CDR3 coding DNA: TGTGCCAGCAGTCCAGACAGGATGAACACCGGGGAGCTGTTTTTT.

J is TRBJ2-5 and V is TRBV6-5; 7 bases line up with TRBD2. The J call may be incorrect, as the DNA end agrees better with TRBJ2-7. CDR3 length equals 14 residues. CDR1 is MNHEY and CDR2 is SVGAGI in the germline V gene. DNA for the CDR3: TGTGCCAGCAGTTACCTCCGAGCGGGATACGAGCAGTACTTC. As protein: CASSYLRAGYEQYF.

This clone has only a few counts. This rearrangement joins TRBV6-6 to TRBJ1-1; D might be TRBD1 (6 bases). V lost 6 bases to trimming and J lost 6 bases, with 17 bases between them. From germline, CDR1 is MNHNY and CDR2 SVGAGI (reference sequence). This CDR3 contains 14 residues. In DNA, the CDR3 is TGTGCCAGCAGGGCAACAGGGCTGGGACCTGAAGCTTTCTTT. Translating gives CASRATGLGPEAFF.

The genes are TRBV5-4 and TRBJ2-5; 7 positions match TRBD2. CDR3 size: 13 residues. CDR1 and CDR2 (germline): SGHNT, YYREEE (reference sequence). V lost 2 bases and J lost 5; bases outside the gene matches: 3. This CDR3 is CASSLPSGETQYF. In nucleotides, the CDR3 is TGTGCCAGCAGCTTACCTAGCGGTGAGACCCAGTACTTC.

Comment on this clone: Other nucleotide sequences from this sample produce the same CDR3. The chain carries TRBV18 and TRBJ2-1; 10 bases are shared with TRBD2. The CDR3 sequence is 14 residues long. The germline V gene has CDR1 KGHSH and CDR2 LQKENI. Trimming removed 2 bases from V and 8 bases from J; junction bases left unmatched: 3. The CDR3 loop reads CASSPGTSEYEQFF. CDR3 sequence (DNA): TGTGCCAGCTCACCAGGGACTAGCGAGTATGAGCAGTTCTTC.

The chain joins TRBV7-3 to TRBJ2-5, with D possibly being TRBD2 (6 bases). Germline V gene sequence: CDR1 SGHTA, CDR2 FQGTGA. The V end was cut by 1 base, the J end by 0 bases, with 9 bases between. The CDR3 spans 15 residues. CDR3 residues: CASSLMGGNQETQYF. CDR3 nucleotide sequence: TGTGCCAGCAGCTTAATGGGCGGGAACCAAGAGACCCAGTACTTC.

The CDR3 reads CASSPENEKLFF. The CDR3 DNA reads as TGTGCCAGCTCACCTGAGAATGAAAAACTGTTTTTT. The chain is built from TRBV18 and TRBJ1-4; D uncertain. The CDR3 runs to 12 residues. V lost 3 bases and J 5 bases, leaving 4 bases between the germline ends. CDR1 KGHSH and CDR2 LQKENI come from the germline V gene.